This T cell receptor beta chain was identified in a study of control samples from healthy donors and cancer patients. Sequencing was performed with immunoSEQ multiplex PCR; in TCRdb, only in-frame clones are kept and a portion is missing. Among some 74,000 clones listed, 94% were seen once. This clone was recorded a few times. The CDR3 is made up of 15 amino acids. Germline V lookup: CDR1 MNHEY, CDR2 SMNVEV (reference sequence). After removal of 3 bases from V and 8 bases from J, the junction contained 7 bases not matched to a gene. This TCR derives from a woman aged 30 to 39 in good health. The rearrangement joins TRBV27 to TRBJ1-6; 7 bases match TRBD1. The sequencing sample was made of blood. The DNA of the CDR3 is TGTGCCAGCAGTTTGCTAGGGGGCTTCGATTCACCCCTCCACTTT. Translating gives CASSLLGGFDSPLHF.